These 26 T cell receptor beta chains were all obtained from the same sample, sequenced in a study of shared clonotypes between healthy human individuals (dated by TCRdb to 2018 to 2021). The library was obtained by the immunoSEQ multiplex PCR assay. The immuneACCESS repertoire file appears here via TCRdb, limited to in-frame rearrangements. These files lack a portion of the clones; in checked studies, under half of the deficit traces to unresolved V genes, and the cause of the others is not known. This sample has fewer than 2.5 million clones in its table, and roughly 93% of those were observed once. Around 0.4% of the sample is in the top ten clones. What was sequenced was naive CD4+ T cells from PBMCs. In the paper's terms, the cell subset or site label means: CD45RA+ positively selected. These TCRs come from a young man in good health. Some clones in this sample may be carry-over from other donors' samples.

This chain uses TRBV2 with TRBJ2-4; D may match TRBD1 or TRBD2 (5 bases each). Trimming cost V 6 bases and J 2 bases, with 8 bases left between them. Germline CDR1 is SNHLY and CDR2 is FYNNEI. The length of the CDR3 is 13 residues. This CDR3 is CASRRGSKNIQYF. CDR3 nucleotides: TGTGCCAGCAGGAGGGGTTCCAAAAACATTCAGTACTTC.

This rearrangement joins TRBV6-6 to TRBJ2-1; D possibly corresponds to TRBD2 (6 bases). The germline CDR1 and CDR2 sequences are MNHNY and SVGAGI (reference sequence). The V end lost 0 bases, the J end lost 2 bases, and 11 bases lay between the germline ends. The CDR3 length is 16 residues. The DNA for the CDR3 is TGTGCCAGCAGTTACTCCCGGGAGTCCCCCTACAATGAGCAGTTCTTC. As protein: CASSYSRESPYNEQFF.

This chain links TRBV5-1 with TRBJ1-5; the D is unclear. The CDR3 has 14 residues. Deletions cut 0 bases from V and 2 bases from J, with 6 bases between. In germline, CDR1 is SGHRS, CDR2 YFSETQ. This chain's CDR3 is CASSLAVGNQPQHF. As DNA, the CDR3 is TGCGCCAGCAGCTTGGCAGTCGGCAATCAGCCCCAGCATTTT.

This clone has just one count. This chain joins TRBV5-1 and TRBJ2-2; 8 positions match TRBD2. From germline, CDR1 is SGHRS and CDR2 YFSETQ. This CDR3 is 18 amino acids long. The J segment lost 2 bases and the V segment lost 0 bases, leaving 9 bases of the junction unmatched. CDR3 amino acids: CASSLAPAGALNTGELFF. The DNA for the CDR3 is TGCGCCAGCAGCTTGGCCCCAGCGGGAGCGCTTAACACCGGGGAGCTGTTTTTT.

V usage is TRBV18 and J usage is TRBJ2-1; D remains ambiguous. Germline values: CDR1 KGHSH, CDR2 LQKENI. This CDR3 is built from 13 residues. Trimming removed 2 bases from V and 7 bases from J, with 9 bases in between. CDR3 in amino acids: CASSPFPGNEQFF. The DNA for the CDR3 is TGTGCCAGCTCACCATTCCCCGGGAATGAGCAGTTCTTC.

The genes are TRBV4-1 and TRBJ1-2; D not resolved. Looked up from germline, CDR1 is MGHRA and CDR2 is YSYEKL. This CDR3 has 15 amino acids. Trimming cost V 4 bases and J 4 bases, with 16 bases left between them. CDR3: CASSPYSTELYGYTF. As DNA, the CDR3 is TGCGCCAGCAGCCCTTATTCCACTGAGCTCTATGGCTACACCTTC.

The rearrangement uses TRBV7-2 and TRBJ2-1, with D tentatively TRBD2 (6 bases). The CDR3 extends over 14 amino acids. CDR1 SGHTA and CDR2 FQGNSA come from the germline V gene. Trimming cost V 5 bases and J 6 bases, with 14 bases left between them. CDR3 loop: CASSPPGTLNEQFF. In DNA form, the CDR3 reads TGTGCCAGCAGCCCCCCAGGGACTCTCAATGAGCAGTTCTTC.

This rearrangement joins TRBV18 to TRBJ2-1, with D unclear. The CDR3 is 13 residues long. Germline-derived CDR1 and CDR2 are KGHSH and LQKENI. Trimming cost V 0 bases and J 7 bases, with 7 bases left between them. CDR3 sequence: CASSPPQENEQFF. The CDR3 nucleotides are TGTGCCAGCTCACCACCGCAAGAGAATGAGCAGTTCTTC.

The genes are TRBV5-8 and TRBJ1-6, with D possibly being TRBD1 (5 bases). The V gene lost 0 bases and the J gene lost 9 bases, with 10 bases spanning the gap. The CDR3 totals 14 residues. The germline CDR1 and CDR2 sequences are SGHTS and YDEGEE. CDR3 sequence: CASSLVRASSPLHF. CDR3 sequence (DNA): TGTGCCAGCAGCTTGGTCAGGGCTAGTTCACCCCTCCACTTT.

Of note for this clone: This sample also contains other DNA sequences that code for the same CDR3. The CDR3 here is CASSFQRGQETQYF. The CDR3 DNA reads as TGTGCCAGCAGCTTTCAGCGGGGTCAAGAGACCCAGTACTTC. V gene TRBV7-2 combines with J gene TRBJ2-5; 7 positions agree with TRBD2. Germline CDR1 and CDR2: SGHTA and FQGNSA. The CDR3 has 14 amino acids. V trimming: 3 bases; J trimming: 2 bases; junction bases outside the gene matches: 3. The full variable domain, rest sourced from reference TRBV7-2 and TRBJ2-5, is GAGVSQSPSNKVTEKGKDVELRCDPISGHTALYWYRQSLGQGLEFLIYFQGNSAPDKSGLPSDRFSAERTGGSVSTLTIQRTQQEDSAVYLCASSFQRGQETQYFGPGTRLLVL.

The chain combines TRBV28 with TRBJ2-1; 10 bases match TRBD2. V was clipped by 6 bases and J by 4 bases; unmatched bases: 6. The CDR3 covers 15 residues. CDR1 is MDHEN and CDR2 is SYDVKM in the germline V gene. The chain's CDR3 is CASSYGLAVYNEQFF. Written as DNA, the CDR3 is TGTGCCAGCAGCTACGGACTAGCGGTTTACAATGAGCAGTTCTTC.

Only a few counts were recorded for this clone. This rearrangement joins TRBV5-8 to TRBJ2-1, with a possible D match to TRBD2 (6 bases). V was trimmed by 4 bases and J by 9 bases, leaving 20 bases between them. In germline, CDR1 is SGHTS, CDR2 YDEGEE. The length of the CDR3 is 15 residues. The CDR3 protein is CASSRGTGDLTEQFF. The DNA for the CDR3 is TGTGCCAGCAGCCGAGGGACGGGGGACCTTACTGAGCAGTTCTTC.

This CDR3 reads CASSLLRGESGGDNEQFF. In DNA, the CDR3 is TGCGCCAGCAGCCTACTCCGCGGGGAATCGGGCGGGGACAATGAGCAGTTCTTC. This sequence joins TRBV4-1 and TRBJ2-1; D possibly corresponds to TRBD2 (6 bases). Between the trimmed V and J ends, which lost 4 bases and 5 bases, there was a span of 24 bases. Germline V gene lookup returns CDR1 MGHRA and CDR2 YSYEKL. The CDR3 is 18 amino acids.

Only one count was recorded for this clone. V is TRBV2 and J is TRBJ1-4, with D tentatively TRBD1 (5 bases). Germline values: CDR1 SNHLY, CDR2 FYNNEI. CDR3 length equals 15 residues. The V and J ends lost 2 bases and 3 bases respectively, with 10 bases between them. DNA for the CDR3: TGTGCCAGCAGTGAATCGGGGCAGGCTAATGAAAAACTGTTTTTT. This translates into CASSESGQANEKLFF. Full variable domain (missing parts from reference TRBV2 and TRBJ1-4): EPEVTQTPSHQVTQMGQEVILRCVPISNHLYFYWYRQILGQKVEFLVSFYNNEISEKSEIFDDQFSVERPDGSNFTLKIRSTKLEDSAMYFCASSESGQANEKLFFGSGTQLSVL.

This chain uses TRBV5-1 with TRBJ2-7; D is ambiguous. Germline CDR1 is SGHRS and CDR2 is YFSETQ. With 2 bases removed from V and 2 bases from J, the gap between germline ends came to 11 bases. CDR3 length: 14 amino acids. The DNA of the CDR3 is TGCGCCAGCAGCTTACCGGAGCGAACCTACGAGCAGTACTTC. Its protein product is CASSLPERTYEQYF.

This rearrangement joins TRBV19 to TRBJ1-5, with 7 bases lining up with TRBD1. J gave up 6 bases and V 3 bases, and 5 bases lay outside the gene matches. The germline gives CDR1 LNHDA, CDR2 SQIVND (reference sequence). This CDR3 has 14 residues. This chain's CDR3 is CASSIWDSGQPQHF. CDR3 DNA: TGTGCCAGTAGTATTTGGGACAGTGGTCAGCCCCAGCATTTT.

J is TRBJ2-7 and V is TRBV5-4; a possible D gene is TRBD2 (6 bases). CDR3 size: 13 residues. Deletions cut 2 bases from V and 3 bases from J, with 9 bases between. From germline, CDR1 is SGHNT and CDR2 YYREEE (reference sequence). CDR3 sequence (DNA): TGTGCCAGCAGCTTCGCGGAGGGCTACGAGCAGTACTTC. Translated, it gives CASSFAEGYEQYF.

The chain couples TRBV27 to TRBJ2-4; the D is unclear. The V gene's germline CDR1 is MNHEY and CDR2 SMNVEV (reference sequence). This CDR3 is 15 amino acids long. V lost 4 bases and J lost 1, with 11 bases in between. CDR3 sequence (DNA): TGTGCCAGCAGTTCCAGCTTCGGTGCCAAAAACATTCAGTACTTC. Encoded protein: CASSSSFGAKNIQYF.

The CDR3, as DNA: TGTGCCAGCATGCTTAGGCCCTCTGGAAACACCATATATTTT. Translated: CASMLRPSGNTIYF. V is TRBV6-5 and J is TRBJ1-3; D is uncertain. V lost 7 bases and J 0 bases, leaving 10 bases between the germline ends. This CDR3 has 14 amino acids. Germline CDR1 MNHEY, CDR2 SVGAGI.

The V gene is TRBV15, the J gene TRBJ2-7, with 7 bases fitting TRBD2. The junction had 8 bases not matched to a gene; V was cut back by 2 bases and J by 4 bases. CDR1 is LNHNV, CDR2 YYDKDF, per germline (reference sequence). The CDR3 is 15 residues long. CDR3 DNA: TGTGCCACCAGCAGACCTAGCGGAGGTTTTTACGAGCAGTACTTC. Amino acid sequence: CATSRPSGGFYEQYF.

The chain carries TRBV9 and TRBJ1-1; tentatively, D is TRBD1 (6 bases). Germline V gene lookup returns CDR1 SGDLS and CDR2 YYNGEE. The CDR3 has 15 amino acids. V was clipped by 0 bases and J by 5 bases, with 14 bases between them. CDR3 DNA sequence: TGTGCCAGCAGCGTAGCAGGGGACACTTTTACTGAAGCTTTCTTT. Its protein is CASSVAGDTFTEAFF.

The CDR3 spells CASSLLERGHTEAFF. DNA of the CDR3: TGTGCCAGCAGCTTACTTGAAAGGGGTCACACTGAAGCTTTCTTT. This chain connects TRBV7-9 to TRBJ1-1; TRBD1 is a possible D gene (5 bases). This CDR3 is 15 amino acids long. Germline V gives CDR1 SEHNR, CDR2 FQNEAQ (reference sequence). V was pared by 2 bases and J by 3 bases, with 13 bases between.

J is TRBJ1-3 and V is TRBV10-3; no firm D call. Trimming stripped 6 bases from V and 7 bases from J, with 7 bases between. Germline V gene sequence: CDR1 ENHRY, CDR2 SYGVKD. The CDR3 has 11 residues. The CDR3 nucleotides read TGTGCCATCAGGTCGGGGAACACCATATATTTT. Protein sequence: CAIRSGNTIYF.

J is TRBJ2-6 and V is TRBV29-1, with D maybe TRBD1 (6 bases). CDR3 size: 14 residues. The V and J ends lost 5 bases and 1 base respectively, with 9 bases between them. Germline V gene data show CDR1 as SQVTM and CDR2 as ANQGSEA. For the CDR3, the DNA is TGCAGCGTTCTAGGGGGTTCTGGGGCCAACGTCCTGACTTTC. It codes for CSVLGGSGANVLTF.

The chain couples TRBV19 to TRBJ1-5; D perhaps matches TRBD1 (6 bases). The V gene lost 4 bases and the J gene lost 2 bases, with 15 bases spanning the gap. CDR3 length: 16 residues. CDR1 and CDR2 from the germline V gene are LNHDA and SQIVND (reference sequence). The CDR3 coding sequence is TGTGCCAGTAGTACCTCAAGGGGGGATGGCAATCAGCCCCAGCATTTT. This translates into CASSTSRGDGNQPQHF. Complete variable domain (other parts from reference TRBV19 and TRBJ1-5): DGGITQSPKYLFRKEGQNVTLSCEQNLNHDAMYWYRQDPGQGLRLIYYSQIVNDFQKGDIAEGYSVSREKKESFPLTVTSAQKNPTAFYLCASSTSRGDGNQPQHFGDGTRLSIL.

The V and J genes are TRBV18 and TRBJ1-1; D uncertain. The CDR3 spans 12 residues. From germline, CDR1 is KGHSH and CDR2 LQKENI. V lost 4 bases to trimming and J lost 5 bases, with 8 bases between them. The CDR3 protein is CASSLVRTEAFF. In DNA form, the CDR3 reads TGTGCCAGCTCACTCGTCCGGACTGAAGCTTTCTTT. The variable domain in full, completed from reference TRBV18 and TRBJ1-1, reads NAGVMQNPRHLVRRRGQEARLRCSPMKGHSHVYWYRQLPEEGLKFMVYLQKENIIDESGMPKERFSAEFPKEGPSILRIQQVVRGDSAAYFCASSLVRTEAFFGQGTRLTVV.